The clone carrying this T cell receptor (beta chain) has a handful of counts. The record originates from a study of T cell clones after liver transplantation. Germline CDR1 SEHNR, CDR2 FQNEAQ (reference sequence). The CDR3 is 14 residues long. V was pared by 2 bases and J by 1 base, with 8 bases between. This table comes from immunoSEQ multiplex PCR, and its TCRdb copy is limited to in-frame clones, with some not included. The table records around 76,000 clones, 80% of them present only once. The sequence derives from a human patient who received a liver transplant. Some T cells may be the graft donor's. The rearrangement joins TRBV7-9 to TRBJ1-1; no clear D. This specimen consisted of CD4+ T cells from blood, obtained 12 months after liver transplant. This CDR3 is CASSLMTENTEAFF. CDR3 sequence (DNA): TGTGCCAGCAGCTTAATGACGGAGAACACTGAAGCTTTCTTT.